This T cell receptor beta chain was recovered during a study of cytomegalovirus exposure and HLA in healthy donors listed by TCRdb under 2017. Turning to the overall study: An earlier analysis of more than 550 of the donors reported around 280 Gb of sequence data and 117 million unique TCR beta sequences obtained from about 200 million T cells. Roughly 300 gigabases of sequencing data and tens of millions of unique TCR sequences were included in an early release covering 500 to 750 HLA-typed donors. Of the roughly 400 genotyped donors, approximately 83% fell in the genetic ancestry cluster associated with self-reported Caucasian donors. The aim of the study was to test whether cataloging public T cell receptors could identify signatures of past pathogen exposure. Using immunosequencing, the study profiled T cell repertoires from about 610 subjects and related those repertoires to cytomegalovirus serostatus. In addition to the first cohort of approximately 670 subjects, a separate validation cohort of 120 different subjects was used. High-throughput TCR immunosequencing, statistical association of individual TCRs with disease status, and machine learning were combined to predict cytomegalovirus infection status. To study patterns of TCR occurrence, a later analysis re-analyzed previously published TCR beta repertoires from 666 donors and added high-resolution HLA genotyping. In the later analysis, no new phenotypic data were used to find candidate immune exposures; instead, reliance was placed on TCR beta sequences and their occurrence across donors. An earlier analysis of approximately 640 of the donors applied high-throughput TCR beta sequencing to assess whether each TCR beta V gene segment acted as functional or pseudogenic. Alongside the repertoire data, information on donor age, sex, ethnicity and CMV serostatus was compiled. A later genetic analysis used genome-wide SNP genotypes for about 60% of the roughly 700 donors, treating that subset as a discovery cohort. Every discovery cohort repertoire had been produced on one sequencing platform. HLA typing covered class I and class II loci at four-digit resolution. The number of donors typed differed by locus, with roughly 629-640 for A, B, C, DRB1 and DQB1, around 520 for DQA1, about 610 for DPA1, and approximately 470 for DPB1. Because of strong linkage in the cohort, five DR-DQ haplotypes were treated as single units for association and clustering. Among about 400 genotyped donors of the cohort, an average of around 250,000 unique TCR beta nucleotide sequences was sequenced per donor, of which roughly 17% were non-productive.

The cohort consisted of 670 or so healthy bone marrow donors. At the time of sampling, every cohort member was nominally healthy, though immune exposures that went unrecorded were likely present. The donor tested CMV seropositive, placing the donor among the roughly 300 seropositive members of the cohort. A peripheral blood sample was collected from each donor, and TCR beta sequencing was performed on peripheral blood mononuclear cells. Genomic DNA was extracted from the blood cell samples with the Qiagen DNeasy Blood Extraction Kit. The paper's findings and limits, for the study overall: In a later analysis, the rate of TCR association differed among HLA loci, with DRB1 alleles having the most associated TCRs and HLA-C alleles having the fewest. In a later genetic analysis, fewer N-insertions in productive TCRs were reported among donors in an Asian-associated ancestry cluster than the roughly 700-donor mean. Because HLA typing was unavailable for some donors at each locus, only the typed subset was used in association tests. A later analysis associated 16,951 TCR beta sequences with specific HLA alleles at a false discovery rate of 0.05. It was suggested by the authors that the approach could potentially be generalized to other disease states and immunological phenotypes. An earlier analysis of approximately 500 of the donors showed that most TCR beta V segments appeared in productive rearrangements either about 90% or about 30% of the time, which broadly matched IMGT annotations. The study listed 150 to 200 TCR beta chains as associated with cytomegalovirus. A cluster of highly shared sequence variants was judged likely to represent a technical artifact of the sequencing pipeline. In a later analysis, several top co-occurrence clusters were reported to appear linked to parvovirus B19, influenza, CMV and Epstein-Barr virus. Correlated functional status among segregating V segments might reflect linkage disequilibrium, but an unknown experimental factor could not be ruled out. In a later analysis, HLA-associated TCR beta chains showed more clonal expansion and lower generation probabilities than non-associated chains that were equally common. In a later genetic analysis, a missense DCLRE1C variant was associated with V-gene and J-gene trimming of TCR beta chains, and the association was replicated in an independent cohort. Assigning TCR associations to individual alleles was difficult when HLA alleles, especially DR and DQ, strongly co-occurred. In this cohort, only TCR beta chains were sequenced, and detectable features were limited by the absence of alpha or paired-chain data. In a later analysis, most CMV-associated TCR beta chains were found to appear HLA-restricted, with HLA associations seemingly driven largely by CMV exposure. In both the original and validation cohorts, the classifier was reported to diagnose cytomegalovirus status with high specificity and sensitivity. CMV serostatus was the only immune exposure information available for the cohort. In vitro tests confirmed that a few of the cytomegalovirus-associated TCR beta chains recognize cytomegalovirus antigens. Most TCR sequences were seen in very few donors, while some public TCRs were found in many individuals. Some 15 rarely observed V segments, including chromosome 9 orphons, were excluded from the earlier analysis of approximately 500 of the donors because counts were too low. Sequencing depth was assumed to be roughly uniform across donors in the presence/absence analyses, though that assumption may not hold. A further reported finding was that TCR beta sequences accurately predicted the HLA-A and HLA-B alleles for most subjects in the first cohort.

With respect to this clone: Its antigen has not been determined. No per-base quality is available; no much larger clone lies one base away.

Library generation was performed with the immunoSEQ multiplex PCR assay. For the multiplex PCR, a mixture combining 60 forward primers for TCR Vbeta segments and 13 reverse primers for TCR Jbeta segments was used. The CDR3 region of rearranged TCR beta genes was amplified from genomic DNA by a multiplex PCR assay. The Illumina HiSeq System was used to sequence the amplified TCR beta libraries as 87-base-pair reads. As for how the authors treated the data: In a later analysis, about 80 million unique TCR beta chains were counted across the roughly 700 repertoires, and roughly 11 million of these chains were shared by at least two donors. Raw reads were error-corrected and collapsed into unique sequences with a nearest-neighbor algorithm that merged closely related sequences to remove PCR and sequencing errors. Alignment of CDR3 sequences to IMGT reference sequences was used to assign V, D and J gene segments. For a sequence to be retained, a match of at least six nucleotides to both a V gene segment and a J gene segment was required. Rearrangements were called productive when the CDR3 lacked stop codons and stayed in frame with V and J; all others were non-productive. Following IMGT convention, CDR3 was defined as the stretch from the second conserved V-encoded cysteine to the conserved J-encoded phenylalanine. The earlier analysis of fewer than 750 of the donors excluded sequences that lacked an unambiguous match to a single V gene segment. In an earlier analysis of roughly 500 of the donors, V segments were called functional above 56.7% productive rearrangements and were called segregating when the between-donor standard deviation exceeded 5%. A statistical classification framework was built to diagnose cytomegalovirus status from the catalog of TCR beta chain sequences. In a later analysis, TCR nucleotide sequences were compared against IMGT/GENE-DB human TR gene sequences so that V and J genes could be assigned. Using the TCRdist pipeline, a later analysis assigned CDR3 sequences along with most-parsimonious VDJ recombination scenarios. In a later analysis, each TCR beta chain was defined by its CDR3 amino acid sequence together with its V-gene family, and reads without a unique V-gene family were excluded. As a way to deal with suspected cross-contamination and a sequencing artifact, a later analysis dropped nearly 600 nucleotide sequences that were highly shared and had low generation probability. A later analysis calculated a clonal expansion index for each public chain from normalized within-repertoire ranks of inferred template counts. In a later analysis, generation probabilities were computed using a VDJ recombination model fitted to out-of-frame rearrangements, and the results were checked against IGoR. A later analysis scored TCR-TCR, TCR-HLA and TCR-CMV co-occurrence with hypergeometric tests, applying a repertoire-size bias correction to TCR pairs. In a later analysis, false discovery rates were estimated by permuting HLA or CMV assignments 20 times. In a later analysis, co-occurring TCRs were grouped using DBSCAN, and TCRdist sequence similarity was added for clustering within HLA-allele-positive subsets. For co-occurrence clustering, repertoires with fewer than 30,000 or more than 120,000 public chains were excluded, along with a handful of repertoires with anomalous nucleotide sharing. TCRdb carries this immuneACCESS record with in-frame sequences only. Its versions omit some clonotypes, under half of them owing to an unresolved V gene in the studies checked, with the rest unexplained. V, J and clone size were drawn from that table, and D and trimming were deduced from the DNA. This sample holds approximately 100,000 clones; around 79% were observed only once. The leading ten clones occupy approximately 4% of the sample.

The TCR was taken from a man in his forties or fifties in good health and CMV-seropositive. Sequenced sample: PBMCs.

The sequenced DNA: TGTGCCTGGAGTAACCTAGCGGGAGGGTTGACCGGGGAGCTGTTTTTT. This yields the protein CAWSNLAGGLTGELFF. The V gene is TRBV30 and the J gene is TRBJ2-2; 12 bases in the junction line up with TRBD2. The CDR3 runs 16 amino acids, cysteine and phenylalanine included. Just CDR3 DNA is preserved here, 48 bases in frame from base 1. From a lookup of the germline V gene (reference sequence), CDR1 and CDR2 are GTSNPN and SVGIG. V ends up 2 bases short and J 5 bases short, with an unmatched junction base count of 6. Here the CDR3 is joined to the reference TRBV30 and TRBJ2-2 genes, and the full variable domain is: SQTIHQWPATLVQPVGSPLSLECTVEGTSNPNLYWYRQAAGRGLQLLFYSVGIGQISSEVPQNLSASRPQDRQFILSSKKLLLSDSGFYLCAWSNLAGGLTGELFFGEGSRLTVL.